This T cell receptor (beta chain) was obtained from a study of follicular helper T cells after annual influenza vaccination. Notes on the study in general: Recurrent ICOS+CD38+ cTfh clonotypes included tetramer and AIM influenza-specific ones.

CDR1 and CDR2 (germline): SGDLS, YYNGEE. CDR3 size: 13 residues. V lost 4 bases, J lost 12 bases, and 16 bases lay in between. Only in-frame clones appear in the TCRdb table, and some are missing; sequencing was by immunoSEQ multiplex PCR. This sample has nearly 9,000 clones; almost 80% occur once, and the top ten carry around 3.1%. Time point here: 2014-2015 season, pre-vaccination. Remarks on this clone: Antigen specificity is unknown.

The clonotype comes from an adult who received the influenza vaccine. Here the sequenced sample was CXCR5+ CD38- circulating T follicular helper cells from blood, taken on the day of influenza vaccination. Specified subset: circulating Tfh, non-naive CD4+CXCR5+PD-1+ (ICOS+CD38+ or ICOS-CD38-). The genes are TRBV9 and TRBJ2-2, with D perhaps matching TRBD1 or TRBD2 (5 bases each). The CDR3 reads CASSLRDPTQLFF. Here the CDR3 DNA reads TGTGCCAGCAGCCTCCGGGACCCCACGCAGCTGTTTTTT.